The 14 T cell receptor beta chains in this list originate from one sample, sequenced in a study of T cell repertoires in cytomegalovirus infection. Each CDR3 protein gets one entry after TCRdb re-called the reads with MiXCR. The sample records approximately 500,000 distinct CDR3 sequences, over 9% being singletons. Input material: PBMCs. The receptors stem from a human donor in good health (CMV status not recorded). Some clones in this sample may be carry-over from other donors' samples.

The genes are TRBV6-1 and TRBJ2-7, with TRBD2 matching over 9 bases. The ends lost 7 bases at V and 7 bases at J; junction bases unmatched: 8. This CDR3 spans 13 amino acids. Germline CDR1 and CDR2: MNHNS and SASEGT. The CDR3: CASNVAGVEEQYF. CDR3 DNA sequence: TGTGCCAGCAACGTAGCGGGAGTCGAAGAGCAGTACTTC.

This clonotype has a handful of counts. The J gene is TRBJ2-5, the V gene TRBV24-1; D uncertain. The CDR3 spans 14 residues. Germline V gene sequence: CDR1 KGHDR, CDR2 SFDVKD. Trimming took off 3 bases at V and 2 bases at J, with 9 bases between the two ends. The DNA for the CDR3 is TGTGCCACCAGTGATCCGGGCAGACAAGAGACCCAGTACTTC. Its translation is CATSDPGRQETQYF.

In DNA, the CDR3 is TGCAGCGTTGCCCAGGTACGCACTGAAGCTTTCTTT. Translating it yields CSVAQVRTEAFF. The chain links TRBV29-1 to TRBJ1-1, with unresolved D. The CDR3 contains 12 residues. V dropped 4 bases and J dropped 4 bases, with 10 bases sitting between them. Germline loops: CDR1 SQVTM, CDR2 ANQGSEA.

The V gene is TRBV11-2, the J gene TRBJ2-7; no clear D. The CDR3 spans 15 residues. Germline-derived CDR1 and CDR2 are SGHAT and FQNNGV. The V end was cut by 4 bases, the J end by 1 base, with 14 bases between. The CDR3 nucleotides read TGTGCCAGCAGCTCCCCACCGACGGATTCCTACGAGCAGTACTTC. It encodes CASSSPPTDSYEQYF. Full variable domain (outside the CDR3, taken from reference TRBV11-2 and TRBJ2-7): EAGVAQSPRYKIIEKRQSVAFWCNPISGHATLYWYQQILGQGPKLLIQFQNNGVVDDSQLPKDRFSAERLKGVDSTLKIQPAKLEDSAVYLCASSSPPTDSYEQYFGPGTRLTVT.

This clonotype came up many times. The chain couples TRBV7-9 to TRBJ2-7; D perhaps matches TRBD1 (5 bases). Germline-derived CDR1 and CDR2 are SEHNR and FQNEAQ (reference sequence). This CDR3 spans 11 amino acids. V lost 9 bases and J lost 2, with 8 bases in between. As DNA, the CDR3 is TGTGCCAGTGCAGGGACCTACGAGCAGTACTTC. Its translation: CASAGTYEQYF.

This clonotype was observed many times. In DNA, the CDR3 is TGTGCCAGCAGTTTCGTCAGGGGCACCGGGGAGCTGTTTTTT. Translated, it gives CASSFVRGTGELFF. J is TRBJ2-2 and V is TRBV12-3 or TRBV12-4; maybe TRBD1 (6 bases). There are 14 residues in the CDR3. V lost 3 bases to trimming and J lost 4 bases, with 9 bases between them.

The gene calls are TRBV15 and TRBJ1-2; no clear D. Looked up from germline, CDR1 is LNHNV and CDR2 is YYDKDF (reference sequence). This CDR3 is built from 14 residues. V was cut by 3 bases and J by 6 bases, with 14 bases left in between. This CDR3 is CATSSWGGIDGYTF. CDR3 nucleotides: TGTGCCACCAGCAGTTGGGGAGGGATCGATGGCTACACCTTC.

The rearrangement links TRBV18 to TRBJ1-1; D call uncertain. Trimming took 3 bases from V and 1 from J, leaving 9 bases between them. This CDR3 has 14 residues. Germline V CDR1 and CDR2: KGHSH, LQKENI. Here the CDR3 reads CASSPQAGNTEAFF. The DNA for the CDR3 is TGTGCCAGCTCACCTCAGGCCGGGAACACTGAAGCTTTCTTT. The full variable domain, in which reference TRBV18 and TRBJ1-1 provide the parts outside the CDR3, is NAGVMQNPRHLVRRRGQEARLRCSPMKGHSHVYWYRQLPEEGLKFMVYLQKENIIDESGMPKERFSAEFPKEGPSILRIQQVVRGDSAAYFCASSPQAGNTEAFFGQGTRLTVV.

The sample holds many counts of this clonotype. The rearrangement links TRBV2 to TRBJ2-3; D remains unclear. This CDR3 comprises 15 residues. Trimming took 4 bases from V and 6 from J, leaving 17 bases between them. Germline assignment: CDR1 SNHLY and CDR2 FYNNEI. CDR3 DNA: TGTGCCAGCAGTGGGTTTGACCGGGCAGAGGATACGCAGTATTTT. This sequence encodes CASSGFDRAEDTQYF.

The V call is TRBV20-1, the J call TRBJ2-5; 8 nucleotides agree with TRBD1. The V gene's germline CDR1 is DFQATT and CDR2 SNEGSKA (reference sequence). This CDR3 comprises 16 residues. With 2 bases clipped from V and 4 bases from J, the junction kept 12 bases outside the gene matches. The CDR3 coding sequence is TGCAGTGCTAGACCCTACAGGGGGAATTATGGAGAGACCCAGTACTTC. Amino acid sequence: CSARPYRGNYGETQYF.

This chain connects TRBV28 to TRBJ2-1, with 11 nucleotides matching TRBD2. Looked up from germline, CDR1 is MDHEN and CDR2 is SYDVKM. Unmatched junction bases numbered 2, after V lost 3 bases and J lost 7 bases. CDR3 length: 14 amino acids. The CDR3 here is CASSFASGRNEQFF. As DNA, the CDR3 is TGTGCCAGCAGTTTCGCTAGCGGGAGGAATGAGCAGTTCTTC.

The V gene is TRBV20-1, the J gene TRBJ2-3; D gene uncertain. Germline lookup yields CDR1 DFQATT and CDR2 SNEGSKA (reference sequence). The CDR3 sequence is 14 residues long. The V and J ends lost 6 bases and 4 bases respectively, with 17 bases between them. The CDR3 sequence: CSAPRGARSDTQYF. CDR3 in DNA: TGCAGTGCCCCGAGAGGAGCGAGGTCAGATACGCAGTATTTT.

The sample holds many counts of this clonotype. The chain links TRBV5-4 to TRBJ2-1; 11 nucleotides match TRBD2. The CDR3 is 17 amino acids. V shed 1 base and J 6 bases; nucleotides not matched to a gene: 9. Germline values: CDR1 SGHNT, CDR2 YYREEE (reference sequence). The CDR3 region is CASSLTPSGRKGNEQFF. The CDR3 bases are TGTGCCAGCAGCTTGACGCCTAGCGGGAGGAAGGGCAATGAGCAGTTCTTC.

This clonotype was seen many times. The V gene is TRBV28, the J gene TRBJ2-5; a weak D match, TRBD2 (5 bases). This CDR3 spans 16 amino acids. CDR1 and CDR2 from the germline V gene are MDHEN and SYDVKM. Trimming cost V 5 bases and J 5 bases, with 21 bases left between them. CDR3 protein: CASSPAGKSPGETQYF. DNA for the CDR3: TGTGCCAGCAGTCCCGCGGGCAAAAGCCCGGGGGAGACCCAGTACTTC. The full variable domain, its missing parts supplied by reference TRBV28 and TRBJ2-5, is DVKVTQSSRYLVKRTGEKVFLECVQDMDHENMFWYRQDPGLGLRLIYFSYDVKMKEKGDIPEGYSVSREKKERFSLILESASTNQTSMYLCASSPAGKSPGETQYFGPGTRLLVL.